The 2 T cell receptor beta chains below all came from one sample that was sequenced in a study of control samples from healthy donors and cancer patients. Some clones are missing from TCRdb's copy, which holds only in-frame ones; the method was immunoSEQ multiplex PCR. The sample has 150,000 or so clones, roughly 90% seen once. The sample comprised blood. These receptors came from a man aged 18 to 30 in good health.

This clone showed up just once. The rearrangement joins TRBV6-5 to TRBJ2-7, with D possibly matching TRBD2 (5 bases). V was cut by 8 bases and J by 6 bases, with 14 bases left in between. CDR3 length equals 12 residues. Germline V gives CDR1 MNHEY, CDR2 SVGAGI. The CDR3 sequence is CASEGPPLEQYF. The CDR3 DNA follows: TGTGCCAGCGAGGGTCCCCCGCTCGAGCAGTACTTC.

V is TRBV2 and J is TRBJ1-5; 11 bases are a match to TRBD1. J lost 7 bases, V lost 5 bases, and 7 bases had no gene match. The CDR3 sequence is 15 residues long. Germline V gene lookup returns CDR1 SNHLY and CDR2 FYNNEI. The CDR3 loop reads CASSPGTGGNQPQHF. CDR3 DNA: TGTGCCAGCAGTCCTGGGACAGGGGGAAACCAGCCCCAGCATTTT.